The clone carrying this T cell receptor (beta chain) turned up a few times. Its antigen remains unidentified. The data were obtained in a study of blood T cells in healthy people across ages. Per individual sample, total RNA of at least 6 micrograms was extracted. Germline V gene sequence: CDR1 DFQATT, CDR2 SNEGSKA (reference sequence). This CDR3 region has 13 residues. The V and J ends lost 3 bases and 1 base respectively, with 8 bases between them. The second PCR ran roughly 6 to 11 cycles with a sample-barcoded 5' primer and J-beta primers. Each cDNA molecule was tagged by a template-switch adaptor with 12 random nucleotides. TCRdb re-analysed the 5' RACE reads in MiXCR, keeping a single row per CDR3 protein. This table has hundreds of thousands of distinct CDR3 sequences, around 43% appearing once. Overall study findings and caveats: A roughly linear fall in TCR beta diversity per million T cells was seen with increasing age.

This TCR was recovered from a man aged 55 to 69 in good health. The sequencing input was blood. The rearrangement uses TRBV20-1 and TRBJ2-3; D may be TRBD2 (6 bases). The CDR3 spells CSARASGTDTQYF. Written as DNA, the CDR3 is TGCAGTGCTAGGGCTAGCGGCACAGATACGCAGTATTTT.